Sequencing of this T cell receptor (beta chain) was carried out in a study of blood T cell repertoires in COVID-19. Study-wide background: COVID-19 samples, acute and convalescent, were from the United States, Italy and Spain. T cells, B-cell-depleted T cells, or PBMCs provided the cDNA or gDNA that served as material.

Per the authors' pipeline: Cell counts per sample came from amplifying reference gene primers. Sequenced by immunoSEQ multiplex PCR; TCRdb stores in-frame clones only, minus some. For V, J and clone size, that table is used; D and trimming come from the DNA. This table holds over 90,000 clones, approximately 87% found once. CDR1 is SNHLY and CDR2 is FYNNEI in the germline V gene. The CDR3 is 14 amino acids. Trimming pared 2 bases from V and 7 bases from J, leaving 11 bases between. What was sequenced was peripheral blood. The source is a human donor in a cohort sampled during active or convalescent COVID-19. The chain has TRBV2 and TRBJ1-4; perhaps TRBD1 as D (5 bases). CDR3 sequence reads: CASSEKGLGEKLFF. The CDR3 DNA sequence: TGTGCCAGCAGTGAAAAGGGGCTGGGTGAAAAACTGTTTTTT.